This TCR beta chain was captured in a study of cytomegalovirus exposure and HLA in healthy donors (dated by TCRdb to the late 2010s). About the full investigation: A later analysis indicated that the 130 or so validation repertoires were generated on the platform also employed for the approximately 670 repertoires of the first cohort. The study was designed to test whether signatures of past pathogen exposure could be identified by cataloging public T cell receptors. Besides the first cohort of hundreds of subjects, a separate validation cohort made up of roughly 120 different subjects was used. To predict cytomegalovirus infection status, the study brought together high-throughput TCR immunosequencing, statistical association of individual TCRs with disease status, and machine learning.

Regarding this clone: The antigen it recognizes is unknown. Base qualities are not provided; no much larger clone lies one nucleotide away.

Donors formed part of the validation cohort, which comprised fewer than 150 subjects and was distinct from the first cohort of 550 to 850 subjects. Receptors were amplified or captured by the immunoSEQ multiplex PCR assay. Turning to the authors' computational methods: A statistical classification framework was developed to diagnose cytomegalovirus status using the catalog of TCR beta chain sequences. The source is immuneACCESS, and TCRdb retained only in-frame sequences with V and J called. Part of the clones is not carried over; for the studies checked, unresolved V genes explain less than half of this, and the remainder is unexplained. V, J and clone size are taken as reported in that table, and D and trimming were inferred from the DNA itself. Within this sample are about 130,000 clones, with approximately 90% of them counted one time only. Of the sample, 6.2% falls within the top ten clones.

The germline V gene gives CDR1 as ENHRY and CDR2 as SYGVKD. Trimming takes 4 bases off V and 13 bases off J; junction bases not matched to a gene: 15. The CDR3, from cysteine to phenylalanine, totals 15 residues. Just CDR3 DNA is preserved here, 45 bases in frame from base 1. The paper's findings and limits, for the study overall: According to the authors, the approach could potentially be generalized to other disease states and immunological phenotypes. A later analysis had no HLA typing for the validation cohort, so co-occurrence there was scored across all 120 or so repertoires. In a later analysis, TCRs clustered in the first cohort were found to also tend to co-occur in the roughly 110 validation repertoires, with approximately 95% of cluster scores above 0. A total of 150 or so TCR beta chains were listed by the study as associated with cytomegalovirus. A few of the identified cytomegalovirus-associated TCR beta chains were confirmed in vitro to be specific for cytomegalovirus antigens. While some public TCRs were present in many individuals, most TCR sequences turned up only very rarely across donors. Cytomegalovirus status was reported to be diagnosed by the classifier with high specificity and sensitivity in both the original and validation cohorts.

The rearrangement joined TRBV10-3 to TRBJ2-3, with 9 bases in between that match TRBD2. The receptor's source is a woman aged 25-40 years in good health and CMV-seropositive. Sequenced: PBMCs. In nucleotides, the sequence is TGTGCCATCAGTGGTAGCGGGGGCCACGGCGGTTGGGAGTATTTT. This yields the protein CAISGSGGHGGWEYF.